The 7 T cell receptor beta chains below come from one sample, sequenced in a study of CD8 T cells in ankylosing spondylitis. MiXCR, applied by TCRdb to the 5' RACE reads, yields one record per CDR3 protein. The sample comprises some 200,000 distinct CDR3 sequences, 9.5% to 15% of which are singletons, and 15% to 20% rests with the top ten. The specimen was blood, either unsorted or a sorted T cell fraction (not recorded which). The receptors come from a male donor with ankylosing spondylitis or in good health (not recorded which).

This clonotype was found a few times. This sequence joins TRBV5-6 and TRBJ2-5, with 11 bases fitting TRBD2. The CDR3 consists of 16 residues. The germline V gene has CDR1 SGHDT and CDR2 YYEEEE. V shed 6 bases, J shed 4 bases, and the junction held 11 bases outside the gene matches. Here the CDR3 DNA reads TGTGCCAGCAATATGGGTAGCGGGAGGGCCGGAGAGACCCAGTACTTC. It specifies CASNMGSGRAGETQYF. Full variable domain (rest looked up from reference TRBV5-6 and TRBJ2-5): DAGVTQSPTHLIKTRGQQVTLRCSPKSGHDTVSWYQQALGQGPQFIFQYYEEEERQRGNFPDRFSGHQFPNYSSELNVNALLLGDSALYLCASNMGSGRAGETQYFGPGTRLLVL.

This clonotype was found a few times. The chain is built from TRBV19 and TRBJ2-1, with 11 nucleotides matching TRBD2. CDR3 size: 16 residues. V lost 5 bases and J lost 7; bases outside the gene matches: 10. Germline V gene sequence: CDR1 LNHDA, CDR2 SQIVND (reference sequence). The CDR3 region is CASSLLPVAGGNEQFF. In DNA, the CDR3 is TGTGCCAGTAGTCTCCTCCCGGTAGCGGGGGGGAATGAGCAGTTCTTC.

The chain uses TRBV19 and TRBJ2-7, with 9 bases identical to TRBD1. Germline CDR1 is LNHDA and CDR2 is SQIVND (reference sequence). V lost 3 bases and J lost 5; bases outside the gene matches: 5. The CDR3 sequence is 14 residues long. This CDR3 reads CASSMGQGYNEQYF. DNA for the CDR3: TGTGCCAGTAGTATGGGACAGGGATATAACGAGCAGTACTTC. The variable domain in full, completed from reference TRBV19 and TRBJ2-7, reads DGGITQSPKYLFRKEGQNVTLSCEQNLNHDAMYWYRQDPGQGLRLIYYSQIVNDFQKGDIAEGYSVSREKKESFPLTVTSAQKNPTAFYLCASSMGQGYNEQYFGPGTRLTVT.

This chain links TRBV12-3 or TRBV12-4 with TRBJ1-1, with D uncertain. V was cut by 3 bases and J by 3 bases, with 8 bases left in between. The CDR3 has 13 residues. The chain's CDR3 is CASSFSPYTEAFF. CDR3 DNA sequence: TGTGCCAGCAGTTTCAGTCCATACACTGAAGCTTTCTTT.

V is TRBV6-2 or TRBV6-3 and J is TRBJ1-1; D is ambiguous. V was shortened by 6 bases and J by 0 bases, with 14 bases between the two germline ends. Looked up from germline, CDR1 is MNHEY and CDR2 is SVGEGT. The CDR3 covers 15 residues. The CDR3 here is CASSAAVGMNTEAFF. The CDR3 DNA reads as TGTGCCAGCAGCGCGGCGGTGGGGATGAACACTGAAGCTTTCTTT.

The rearrangement uses TRBV12-3 or TRBV12-4 and TRBJ2-1; the match to TRBD2 covers 7 bases. The CDR3 runs to 14 residues. V shed 8 bases and J 0 bases; nucleotides not matched to a gene: 4. The CDR3 is CASGWTSSYNEQFF. CDR3 nucleotides: TGTGCCAGCGGGTGGACTAGCTCCTACAATGAGCAGTTCTTC.

The chain has TRBV19 and TRBJ2-7; the D call may be TRBD1 or TRBD2 (5 bases each). Per germline, CDR1 LNHDA and CDR2 SQIVND (reference sequence). The CDR3 sequence is 14 residues long. The V end was cut by 3 bases, the J end by 2 bases, with 11 bases between. CDR3 in DNA: TGTGCCAGTAGTATTGGGGGTGGACCCTACGAGCAGTACTTC. Translation: CASSIGGGPYEQYF.